This T cell receptor (beta chain) was retrieved from a study of CD8 T cells in Susac syndrome. Study-wide context: Among the Susac syndrome patients who underwent sequencing, roughly 6 had clinically active disease, while fewer than ten of them were in remission. Patients with Susac syndrome were therapy-naive, taking corticosteroids, with some also receiving intravenous immunoglobulin, or taking intravenous immunoglobulin alone at the time their blood was drawn.

Random-hexamer reverse transcription was applied to about 0.45 to 1 ug RNA. By means of immunoSEQ multiplex PCR, TCR beta CDR3 spanning 54 Vbeta and 13 Jbeta underwent amplification. TCRdb re-called the immunoSEQ multiplex PCR reads through MiXCR, storing one row per CDR3 protein. The repertoire holds 95,000 to 150,000 distinct CDR3 sequences, around 94% seen once, with about 0.28% in the top ten. V lost 5 bases and J 2 bases, leaving 15 bases between the germline ends. This CDR3 region has 14 residues. Germline CDR1 and CDR2: SQVTM and ANQGSEA. The chain has TRBV29-1 and TRBJ1-1; a weak D match, TRBD1 (5 bases). Sequenced sample: CD8+ T cells from PBMCs. The receptor was derived from a human donor with Susac syndrome. CDR3 sequence reads: CSVLREGHNTEAFF. As DNA, the CDR3 is TGCAGCGTTTTAAGAGAGGGGCACAACACTGAAGCTTTCTTT.